These 14 T cell receptor beta chains came from one sample sequenced in a study of identifying expanded T cells in peripheral blood (dated by TCRdb to the late 2010s). Preparation of the library involved the immunoSEQ multiplex PCR assay. TCRdb holds this immuneACCESS table with in-frame rearrangements only. Some clones are missing; in checked studies, unresolved V genes explain under half, and the rest has no known cause. The sample table shows under 150,000 clones, and 86% are seen once. The ten largest clonotypes hold about 8% of the sample. Input material: blood. Every receptor here comes from a person aged 18 to 75 in good health.

CDR3 residues: CASSLLTGGPYNEQFF. In DNA form, the CDR3 reads TGTGCCAGCAGCTTACTAACGGGGGGGCCGTACAATGAGCAGTTCTTC. This chain uses TRBV7-9 with TRBJ2-1, with 8 bases lining up with TRBD2. J gave up 4 bases and V 2 bases, and 7 bases lay outside the gene matches. Per germline, CDR1 SEHNR and CDR2 FQNEAQ (reference sequence). The CDR3 is 16 amino acids.

The chain combines TRBV28 with TRBJ2-5; 14 bases are a match to TRBD2. Germline V CDR1 and CDR2: MDHEN, SYDVKM. This CDR3 has 19 amino acids. Trimming cost V 5 bases and J 2 bases; bases outside gene matches: 13. CDR3 in amino acids: CASSPRLGLAGGPQETQYF. The CDR3 region has the DNA TGTGCCAGCAGTCCGAGACTCGGACTAGCGGGAGGCCCACAAGAGACCCAGTACTTC.

This sequence joins TRBV7-6 and TRBJ1-1, with no clear D. CDR1 and CDR2 (germline): SGHVS, FNYEAQ. V was shortened by 1 base and J by 1 base, with 7 bases between the two germline ends. The CDR3 sequence is 14 residues long. CDR3 nucleotide sequence: TGTGCCAGCAGCTTAGGACTGACGAACACTGAAGCTTTCTTT. Its protein is CASSLGLTNTEAFF. Complete variable domain (other parts from reference TRBV7-6 and TRBJ1-1): GAGVSQSPRYKVTKRGQDVALRCDPISGHVSLYWYRQALGQGPEFLTYFNYEAQQDKSGLPNDRFSAERPEGSISTLTIQRTEQRDSAMYRCASSLGLTNTEAFFGQGTRLTVV.

V and J are TRBV2 and TRBJ1-3, with D uncertain. Trimming pared 6 bases from V and 8 bases from J, leaving 17 bases between. CDR1 and CDR2 from the germline V gene are SNHLY and FYNNEI. CDR3 length: 14 residues. In DNA form, the CDR3 reads TGTGCCAGCAGCGAACTCGGCGGAGTATACACCATATATTTT. Residues: CASSELGGVYTIYF.

The gene calls are TRBV15 and TRBJ2-2; D remains unclear. V was shortened by 5 bases and J by 2 bases, with 9 bases between the two germline ends. Germline V gene lookup returns CDR1 LNHNV and CDR2 YYDKDF (reference sequence). The CDR3 is 14 amino acids. The CDR3 here is CATSQRANTGELFF. In DNA, the CDR3 is TGTGCCACCAGCCAACGAGCCAACACCGGGGAGCTGTTTTTT.

J is TRBJ2-1 and V is TRBV27; TRBD1 might be the D (6 bases). The CDR3 extends over 16 amino acids. Germline CDR1 MNHEY, CDR2 SMNVEV (reference sequence). Trimming took off 5 bases at V and 2 bases at J, with 16 bases between the two ends. CDR3 sequence (DNA): TGTGCCAGCAGTCCGACGACAGGCCTTGCCTACAATGAGCAGTTCTTC. Protein sequence: CASSPTTGLAYNEQFF.

This rearrangement joins TRBV29-1 to TRBJ2-7; 12 bases line up with TRBD2. Trimming removed 5 bases from V and 1 base from J; junction bases left unmatched: 3. CDR1 is SQVTM, CDR2 ANQGSEA, per germline. The CDR3 consists of 14 residues. The CDR3 nucleotides read TGCAGCGTTCTCGGACTAGCGGGATCCTACGAGCAGTACTTC. Protein: CSVLGLAGSYEQYF.

The CDR3 spells CASSGTAFYGYTF. The CDR3 nucleotides read TGTGCCAGCAGCGGGACAGCTTTTTATGGCTACACCTTC. The genes are TRBV9 and TRBJ1-2, with D possibly being TRBD1 (6 bases). CDR1 is SGDLS, CDR2 YYNGEE, per germline. V lost 3 bases, J lost 5 bases, and 11 bases lay in between. CDR3 length: 13 amino acids.

This chain connects TRBV19 to TRBJ2-7; D gene ambiguous. Germline assignment: CDR1 LNHDA and CDR2 SQIVND (reference sequence). V gave up 6 bases and J gave up 4 bases, with 16 bases separating them. The CDR3 is 14 residues long. The CDR3 region is CASSQSSKRYEQYF. The CDR3 coding sequence is TGTGCCAGTAGCCAAAGTTCCAAACGGTACGAGCAGTACTTC.

This clone was recorded once. The rearrangement joins TRBV7-6 to TRBJ1-1, with TRBD1 as a possible D gene (5 bases). In germline, CDR1 is SGHVS, CDR2 FNYEAQ. The CDR3 is 14 residues long. V gave up 1 base and J gave up 3 bases, with 9 bases separating them. The CDR3, as DNA: TGTGCCAGCAGCTTAGACAGGATGGACACTGAAGCTTTCTTT. Amino acid sequence: CASSLDRMDTEAFF.

The chain joins TRBV30 to TRBJ2-7, with D hard to call. Per the germline V gene, CDR1 is GTSNPN and CDR2 is SVGIG (reference sequence). The CDR3 runs 12 residues. V lost 5 bases, J lost 0 bases, and 8 bases lay in between. CDR3 protein: CAWGRYSYEQYF. As DNA, the CDR3 is TGTGCCTGGGGACGGTACTCCTACGAGCAGTACTTC.

CDR3 residues: CASSRNPAGANTGELFF. The CDR3 nucleotides are TGTGCCAGTTCCCGAAACCCGGCAGGGGCGAACACCGGGGAGCTGTTTTTT. V is TRBV18 and J is TRBJ2-2; D perhaps matches TRBD1 (6 bases). Germline V gene data show CDR1 as KGHSH and CDR2 as LQKENI. The CDR3 length is 17 residues. Trimming cost V 9 bases and J 0 bases, with 20 bases left between them.

CDR3 loop: CASSQEARKADTQYF. Written as DNA, the CDR3 is TGCGCCAGCAGCCAAGAAGCAAGGAAGGCGGATACGCAGTATTTT. The rearrangement uses TRBV4-3 and TRBJ2-3; unclear D gene. V was shortened by 0 bases and J by 6 bases, with 13 bases between the two germline ends. CDR3 size: 15 residues. In germline, CDR1 is LGHNA, CDR2 YSLEER.

V is TRBV13 and J is TRBJ2-2; D is unclear. CDR1 PRHDT and CDR2 FYEKMQ come from the germline V gene (reference sequence). V was pared by 3 bases and J by 5 bases, with 7 bases between. The CDR3 has 13 residues. The CDR3 nucleotides read TGTGCCAGCAGCTTCGACCGGACCGGGGAGCTGTTTTTT. Translating gives CASSFDRTGELFF.